This T cell receptor (beta chain) derives from a study of T cell responses to AZD1222 COVID-19 vaccine (dated by TCRdb to the early 2020s). Study-wide context: AZD1222 recipients whose second dose came at about 4 weeks and those whose second dose came at about 12 weeks were combined into one group, since spike-specific TCR depth and breadth did not differ between the two schedules. A total of 233 trial participants underwent TCR sequencing, of whom approximately 210 received two doses of AZD1222 and about 25 received two doses of the MenACWY control vaccine. Trial participants were enrolled into age subgroups of 18-55, 56-69 and 70-plus years, which contained 148, 28 and 57 TCR-sequenced participants, respectively.

The CDR3 regions of human TCRbeta chains were analyzed by immunosequencing. Regarding the original processing steps: Repertoire TCRs were checked for matches against a reference library of SARS-CoV-2-specific TCRs that had been generated using the MIRA antigen-specificity platform. Breadth was defined as the fraction of unique TCRs that were SARS-CoV-2-associated, and depth was defined as the fraction of total T cells that were SARS-CoV-2-associated. Using the MIRA data, every spike-specific TCR was mapped to the spike region that the TCR reacted to and assigned to either a CD4 or a CD8 class. Log10-transformed breadth and depth values were compared by one-way ANOVA with Sidak's multiple comparisons tests. TCRdb took over this immuneACCESS table, retaining in-frame rearrangements with V and J assigned. Such tables are incomplete; in checked studies, under half of the missing clones stem from an unresolved V gene, and the remainder is unexplained. The V and J calls and the clone size are those of that table, but D and trimming were determined from the DNA. Recorded for this sample are roughly 100,000 clones; 88% of them occurred a single time. In total, the top ten clones hold 20% to 25% of the sample.

With regard to this clone: Its specific antigen is unknown. The input lacks base qualities; no much larger clone sits a single base away.

Reading the label with the study, this specimen's time point is: baseline before first vaccination. Vaccinee samples were obtained from the UK trials COV001 and COV002, which included a single-blind randomized controlled phase 2/3 trial of AZD1222 (ChAdOx1 nCoV-19) in healthy adults. Trial participant PBMC samples were collected at day 0 and day 28 after the second dose for TCRbeta chain sequencing. V lost 2 bases and J lost 10 bases; the stretch between them is 18 bases long. The CDR1 and CDR2 encoded by the germline V gene are SGDLS and YYNGEE. The CDR3 runs 14 amino acids, cysteine and phenylalanine included. CDR3 DNA only is kept here, 42 bases in frame from base 1. What the study reported, not specific to this receptor: Most participants were white British and females outnumbered males, and the authors suggested that clonal diversity may have been underestimated. The vaccine-associated CD4 TCRs covered the entire spike protein, and the dominant responses fell in regions 160-218 and 743-854. In the small 56-69-year group, the increase in depth fell short of significance, most likely because of low power. Nearly half of unique spike-specific TCRs reportedly recognized epitopes outside regions mutated in the B.1.351 and B.1.1.7 variants. Because no day 14 peak-response samples were available, the repertoires could be characterized only after the peak T cell response. Spike-specific TCR breadth and depth rose significantly after two AZD1222 doses compared with day 0 and with MenACWY recipients. Conclusions about previously exposed vaccinees are limited because only five to seven AZD1222 recipients were SARS-CoV-2 seropositive at baseline.

Source: peripheral blood, taken on day 0 of AZD1222 vaccination. This clonotype was sampled from an adult in good health. Recombination linked TRBV9 to TRBJ1-1; no D gene can be assigned with confidence. The CDR3 corresponds to CASSVSSRGEAAFF. The sequenced DNA: TGTGCCAGCAGCGTCTCATCTCGCGGGGAGGCAGCTTTCTTT.